Listed here are 32 T cell receptor beta chains from one sample, sequenced in a study of shared clonotypes between healthy human individuals (dated by TCRdb to 2018 to 2021). The library was generated by the immunoSEQ multiplex PCR assay. TCRdb provides this immuneACCESS table in a form limited to in-frame rearrangements. Some clones are lacking; in checked studies, under half of them reflect an unresolved V gene, and why the rest are absent is not known. The sample contains around 100,000 clones, about 72% of them found a single time. Approximately 24% of the sample comes from the top ten. The specimen was memory CD8+ T cells sorted from blood. The cell subset or site label, read with the paper, signifies: CD45RO+ cells pooled with CCR7-negative TemRA cells. The receptors come from a woman aged 30 to 39 in good health.

This clone was observed a handful of times. The chain combines TRBV13 with TRBJ2-2, with D unclear. This CDR3 has 16 residues. Trimming removed 1 base at V and 1 base at J, with 10 bases between. Germline assignment: CDR1 PRHDT and CDR2 FYEKMQ (reference sequence). Here the CDR3 reads CASSLEGQENTGELFF. CDR3 in DNA: TGTGCCAGCAGCTTAGAGGGCCAGGAGAACACCGGGGAGCTGTTTTTT. Full variable domain (rest looked up from reference TRBV13 and TRBJ2-2): AAGVIQSPRHLIKEKRETATLKCYPIPRHDTVYWYQQGPGQDPQFLISFYEKMQSDKGSIPDRFSAQQFSDYHSELNMSSLELGDSALYFCASSLEGQENTGELFFGEGSRLTVL.

This clone occurred many times. V usage is TRBV29-1 and J usage is TRBJ2-1; TRBD1 is a possible D gene (7 bases). This CDR3 has 15 residues. Germline CDR1 is SQVTM and CDR2 is ANQGSEA. The V end lost 2 bases, the J end lost 4 bases, and 15 bases lay between the germline ends. For the CDR3, the DNA is TGCAGCGTTGAAAGGGGGGACAGACAGTACAATGAGCAGTTCTTC. Its protein is CSVERGDRQYNEQFF.

This clone was seen just once. The chain uses TRBV19 and TRBJ1-1, with unresolved D. CDR3 length: 13 amino acids. The ends were cut back, 6 bases at V and 4 bases at J, with 12 bases in the middle. Looked up from germline, CDR1 is LNHDA and CDR2 is SQIVND (reference sequence). In DNA form, the CDR3 reads TGTGCCAGTAGCTTCCCCGGTTCCACTGAAGCTTTCTTT. Protein sequence: CASSFPGSTEAFF.

The chain carries TRBV5-1 and TRBJ2-7; no definite D call. Trimming shortened V by 4 bases and J by 5 bases, and 13 bases separated the two germline ends. CDR1 and CDR2 from the germline V gene are SGHRS and YFSETQ. The CDR3 runs to 13 residues. This CDR3 is CASSPHNGHEQYF. In nucleotides, the CDR3 is TGCGCCAGCAGCCCCCACAACGGCCACGAGCAGTACTTC.

There are a few counts of this clone. The chain combines TRBV28 with TRBJ2-3, with 9 bases that match TRBD1. From germline, CDR1 is MDHEN and CDR2 SYDVKM. CDR3 length: 18 amino acids. Trimming cost V 3 bases and J 5 bases; bases outside gene matches: 15. The DNA of the CDR3 is TGTGCCAGCAGTTTCCTGACCTCCGGGACAGGGCATGGAGATACGCAGTATTTT. Encoded protein: CASSFLTSGTGHGDTQYF.

The chain couples TRBV15 to TRBJ2-5, with 12 bases that match TRBD2. The DNA end is more similar to TRBJ2-7, so the J call may be wrong. The CDR3 consists of 15 residues. Germline V gene data show CDR1 as LNHNV and CDR2 as YYDKDF (reference sequence). The CDR3 protein is CATSKETSGSNEQYF. CDR3 DNA sequence: TGTGCCACCAGCAAGGAGACTAGCGGGAGTAACGAGCAGTACTTC.

The genes are TRBV5-1 and TRBJ2-7; D is unclear. The V end lost 4 bases, the J end lost 3 bases, and 14 bases lay between the germline ends. This CDR3 is built from 14 residues. In germline, CDR1 is SGHRS, CDR2 YFSETQ. CDR3 bases: TGCGCCAGCAGCGGGGTTCACAGTCGCTACGAGCAGTACTTC. Its translation: CASSGVHSRYEQYF.

This clone was observed a single time. The chain uses TRBV5-1 and TRBJ2-7; D remains unclear. Per the germline V gene, CDR1 is SGHRS and CDR2 is YFSETQ. This CDR3 is 13 amino acids long. Trimming left V 7 bases short and J 2 bases short, with 13 bases between. DNA of the CDR3: TGCGCCAGCGGGGTCGAGCCCCCCTACGAGCAGTACTTC. It yields the protein CASGVEPPYEQYF.

This clone was picked up a small number of times. V is TRBV2 and J is TRBJ2-7; D is undetermined. V was clipped by 4 bases and J by 3 bases, with 10 bases between them. In germline, CDR1 is SNHLY, CDR2 FYNNEI. The CDR3 loop spans 13 amino acids. CDR3 DNA: TGTGCCAGCAGTGTCAATCGTCTCTACGAGCAGTACTTC. Its translation: CASSVNRLYEQYF.

The chain carries TRBV5-6 and TRBJ2-7, with D possibly called TRBD1 or TRBD2 (6 bases each). The CDR3 is 17 residues long. Germline values: CDR1 SGHDT, CDR2 YYEEEE. Between the trimmed V and J ends, which lost 0 bases and 0 bases, there was a span of 16 bases. The CDR3 reads CASSLAKRGRISYEQYF. CDR3 nucleotide sequence: TGTGCCAGCAGCTTGGCCAAAAGGGGGAGGATCTCCTACGAGCAGTACTTC.

The V gene is TRBV4-2, the J gene TRBJ2-7, with 13 bases that match TRBD2. The CDR3 runs to 19 residues. J gave up 6 bases and V 2 bases, and 16 bases lay outside the gene matches. Germline V gives CDR1 LGHNA, CDR2 YNFKEQ. The CDR3 DNA sequence: TGTGCCAGCAGCCAATTCCGGACTAGCGGGAGCGCCCCCGCCGGCGAGCAGTACTTC. Translation gives CASSQFRTSGSAPAGEQYF.

This sequence joins TRBV6-6 and TRBJ2-2, with D uncertain. Germline lookup yields CDR1 MNHNY and CDR2 SVGAGI (reference sequence). Trimming took off 0 bases at V and 4 bases at J, with 3 bases between the two ends. There are 13 residues in the CDR3. CDR3 coding DNA: TGTGCCAGCAGTTACTCAGGCACCGGGGAGCTGTTTTTT. This translates into CASSYSGTGELFF.

This rearrangement joins TRBV4-1 to TRBJ2-5; maybe TRBD1 (5 bases). Germline V gene sequence: CDR1 MGHRA, CDR2 YSYEKL. Trimming shortened V by 3 bases and J by 7 bases, and 24 bases separated the two germline ends. CDR3 size: 17 residues. The CDR3 bases are TGCGCCAGCAGCCATGTAATAAATAGGGGCCTCGGTCGGACCCAGTACTTC. Amino acids: CASSHVINRGLGRTQYF.

V is TRBV2 and J is TRBJ1-5; TRBD1 matches at 8 bases. Trimming took 4 bases from V and 1 from J; bases not matched to a gene: 6. This CDR3 comprises 16 residues. CDR1 SNHLY and CDR2 FYNNEI come from the germline V gene. The CDR3 DNA reads TGTGCCAGCAGTGCTGGCAGGGGGCCGAGCAATCAGCCCCAGCATTTT. As protein: CASSAGRGPSNQPQHF.

The chain carries TRBV4-1 and TRBJ1-5; D is perhaps TRBD1 (6 bases). Germline values: CDR1 MGHRA, CDR2 YSYEKL. The CDR3 is 16 residues long. V shed 0 bases and J shed 6 bases, with 15 bases lying between them. CDR3 sequence: CASSQEGGAVGQPQHF. CDR3 nucleotide sequence: TGCGCCAGCAGCCAAGAGGGGGGGGCGGTAGGTCAGCCCCAGCATTTT.

The chain couples TRBV6-5 to TRBJ2-1; 7 bases fit TRBD1. The CDR3 runs to 16 residues. V lost 0 bases and J lost 0; bases outside the gene matches: 2. The germline V gene has CDR1 MNHEY and CDR2 SVGAGI. The CDR3 here is CASSYSWDSSYNEQFF. The CDR3, as DNA: TGTGCCAGCAGTTACTCATGGGACAGCTCCTACAATGAGCAGTTCTTC.

The CDR3 region is CASSLLVPGPTEAFF. The CDR3 bases are TGTGCCAGCAGTTTGCTTGTTCCAGGGCCGACTGAAGCTTTCTTT. The chain employs TRBV27 and TRBJ1-1; D is possibly TRBD1 (5 bases). V lost 3 bases, J lost 5 bases, and 16 bases lay in between. CDR1 MNHEY and CDR2 SMNVEV come from the germline V gene (reference sequence). This CDR3 has 15 amino acids.

There are a few counts of this clone. The chain combines TRBV25-1 with TRBJ1-1; D might be TRBD1 (6 bases). Between the trimmed V and J ends, which lost 4 bases and 2 bases, there was a span of 14 bases. This CDR3 region has 15 residues. CDR1 is MGHDK and CDR2 is SYGVNS in the germline V gene. CDR3 bases: TGTGCCAGCAGTGTTAACAGGGAGGGTAACACTGAAGCTTTCTTT. The encoded protein is CASSVNREGNTEAFF.

The rearrangement uses TRBV28 and TRBJ1-2, with 8 bases matching TRBD1. Germline lookup yields CDR1 MDHEN and CDR2 SYDVKM. This CDR3 region has 13 residues. Losses at the gene ends were 2 bases for V and 5 bases for J; bases not matched to a gene: 1. The CDR3 region has the DNA TGTGCCAGCAGTTTACGGACAGGGTATGGCTACACCTTC. It is translated as CASSLRTGYGYTF.

The rearrangement joins TRBV7-9 to TRBJ1-5; possible D gene TRBD1, 5 bases. V was shortened by 5 bases and J by 3 bases, with 14 bases between the two germline ends. Per germline, CDR1 SEHNR and CDR2 FQNEAQ (reference sequence). The CDR3 has 15 amino acids. Here the CDR3 reads CASSLDVGPNQPQHF. Written as DNA, the CDR3 is TGTGCCAGCAGCCTCGACGTGGGGCCCAATCAGCCCCAGCATTTT.

Concerning this clone itself: The sample carries other DNA sequences with the same CDR3. This chain connects TRBV7-2 to TRBJ2-1; D is unclear. The CDR3 consists of 14 residues. Trimming stripped 5 bases from V and 1 base from J, with 9 bases between. Per the germline V gene, CDR1 is SGHTA and CDR2 is FQGNSA. The CDR3 region is CASSLDSSYNEQFF. The DNA for the CDR3 is TGTGCCAGCAGCCTAGACTCTTCCTACAATGAGCAGTTCTTC.

This clone was picked up a small number of times. The rearrangement uses TRBV4-2 and TRBJ2-7, with 9 bases that match TRBD1. The CDR3 length is 16 residues. From germline, CDR1 is LGHNA and CDR2 YNFKEQ. The trim removed 0 bases at V and 5 bases at J, leaving 8 bases unmatched. The CDR3 reads CASSQEGGTGSNEQYF. The CDR3 nucleotides read TGTGCCAGCAGCCAAGAAGGAGGGACAGGGAGCAACGAGCAGTACTTC.

V and J are TRBV5-1 and TRBJ1-2; 9 nucleotides line up with TRBD1. The length of the CDR3 is 15 residues. Germline trimming cut 4 bases from V and 2 bases from J; bases unmatched to any gene: 6. The V gene's germline CDR1 is SGHRS and CDR2 YFSETQ. The CDR3 nucleotides read TGCGCCAGCAGCGGACAGGGGCACCCCAACTATGGCTACACCTTC. It encodes CASSGQGHPNYGYTF.

The V gene is TRBV11-2, the J gene TRBJ2-3, with 10 positions matching TRBD2. This CDR3 comprises 15 residues. Germline CDR1 SGHAT, CDR2 FQNNGV. J lost 4 bases, V lost 3 bases, and 4 bases had no gene match. The CDR3 sequence: CASSLELAGSDTQYF. The CDR3 region has the DNA TGTGCCAGCAGCTTGGAACTAGCGGGATCAGATACGCAGTATTTT. Looking up the rest from reference TRBV11-2 and TRBJ2-3 gives the full variable domain: EAGVAQSPRYKIIEKRQSVAFWCNPISGHATLYWYQQILGQGPKLLIQFQNNGVVDDSQLPKDRFSAERLKGVDSTLKIQPAKLEDSAVYLCASSLELAGSDTQYFGPGTRLTVL.

V is TRBV25-1 and J is TRBJ1-1; TRBD1 matches at 8 bases. V trimming: 3 bases; J trimming: 4 bases; junction bases outside the gene matches: 13. There are 17 residues in the CDR3. Per germline, CDR1 MGHDK and CDR2 SYGVNS. For the CDR3, the DNA is TGTGCCAGCAGTGAGCGTTCCGTGACAGGGGCGGCCACTGAAGCTTTCTTT. Protein: CASSERSVTGAATEAFF.

This chain links TRBV28 with TRBJ2-7, with 8 bases matching TRBD1. Germline CDR1 MDHEN, CDR2 SYDVKM. The V and J ends lost 5 bases and 5 bases, in that order; junction bases with no gene match: 8. The CDR3 consists of 14 residues. CDR3 DNA: TGTGCCAGCAGTCACTTTGACAGGGGTAACGAGCAGTACTTC. Its translation: CASSHFDRGNEQYF.

This clone came up once. This chain uses TRBV5-4 with TRBJ2-7, with D possibly being TRBD1 (6 bases). V was clipped by 4 bases and J by 5 bases, with 16 bases between them. The CDR3 is 14 residues long. Looked up from germline, CDR1 is SGHNT and CDR2 is YYREEE (reference sequence). This CDR3 reads CASSLAGVRNEQYF. The CDR3 bases are TGTGCCAGCAGCCTAGCAGGGGTAAGGAACGAGCAGTACTTC. Full variable domain (outside the CDR3, taken from reference TRBV5-4 and TRBJ2-7): ETGVTQSPTHLIKTRGQQVTLRCSSQSGHNTVSWYQQALGQGPQFIFQYYREEENGRGNFPPRFSGLQFPNYSSELNVNALELDDSALYLCASSLAGVRNEQYFGPGTRLTVT.

The chain combines TRBV6-5 with TRBJ1-1; 7 nucleotides line up with TRBD1. The CDR3 extends over 15 amino acids. Germline-derived CDR1 and CDR2 are MNHEY and SVGAGI. The trim removed 4 bases at V and 1 base at J, leaving 6 bases unmatched. The CDR3 coding sequence is TGTGCCAGCAGTTCGCCCCGGACAGGGAACACTGAAGCTTTCTTT. Amino acid sequence: CASSSPRTGNTEAFF.

V and J are TRBV5-1 and TRBJ2-7; D is unclear. The CDR3 spans 15 residues. The V end was cut by 0 bases, the J end by 1 base, with 11 bases between. CDR1 and CDR2 from the germline V gene are SGHRS and YFSETQ. CDR3 protein: CASSLAPQASYEQYF. In nucleotides, the CDR3 is TGCGCCAGCAGCTTGGCCCCCCAAGCGTCCTACGAGCAGTACTTC. The entire variable domain, with the rest obtained from reference TRBV5-1 and TRBJ2-7, is as follows: KAGVTQTPRYLIKTRGQQVTLSCSPISGHRSVSWYQQTPGQGLQFLFEYFSETQRNKGNFPGRFSGRQFSNSRSEMNVSTLELGDSALYLCASSLAPQASYEQYFGPGTRLTVT.

This clone occurred a few times. J is TRBJ2-1 and V is TRBV6-4, with no clear D. Trimming pared 4 bases from V and 4 bases from J, leaving 14 bases between. Germline V gene sequence: CDR1 MRHNA, CDR2 SNTAGT. This CDR3 spans 15 amino acids. The CDR3 DNA sequence: TGTGCCAGCAGTGTGAATGAAAACCTTTACAATGAGCAGTTCTTC. This translates into CASSVNENLYNEQFF.

The V call is TRBV4-1, the J call TRBJ2-7, with TRBD1 matching over 7 bases. Germline CDR1 and CDR2: MGHRA and YSYEKL. J gave up 6 bases and V 3 bases, and 11 bases lay outside the gene matches. The CDR3 has 15 amino acids. The CDR3 spells CASSHDTGVRVEQYF. In DNA form, the CDR3 reads TGCGCCAGCAGCCACGACACAGGGGTCAGGGTCGAGCAGTACTTC.

This chain uses TRBV5-1 with TRBJ2-7; 13 positions agree with TRBD2. The CDR3 covers 14 residues. Germline values: CDR1 SGHRS, CDR2 YFSETQ. J gave up 5 bases and V 2 bases, and 1 base lay outside the gene matches. CDR3 bases: TGCGCCAGCAGCTTAGGGACTAGCGGGGACGAGCAGTACTTC. Translated, it gives CASSLGTSGDEQYF.